The entry below describes one T cell receptor (beta chain). What it recognizes is unknown. Patients all relapsed after autologous stem cell transplantation, and there was variation in brentuximab vedotin exposure. The V segment lost 7 bases and the J segment 5 bases; nucleotides outside the gene matches: 12. Germline CDR1 MDHEN, CDR2 SYDVKM. The CDR3 runs to 15 residues. This table comes from immunoSEQ multiplex PCR, and its TCRdb copy is limited to in-frame clones, with some not included. The table shows tens of thousands of clones, with 89% occurring only once. The entry originates in a study of PD-1 blockade in classical Hodgkin lymphoma. Study outcomes and limitations: Complete responders' baseline diversity resembled that of newly diagnosed patients. Only CD4+ TCR diversity, not CD8+, had risen significantly by C4D1.

The clonotype was recovered from a human donor with classical Hodgkin lymphoma. V is TRBV28 and J is TRBJ2-7; TRBD1 agrees at 9 bases. The starting material was peripheral blood mononuclear cells (PBMCs), obtained before the second cycle of nivolumab. The CDR3 reads CASNRPGQGIHEQYF. The CDR3 DNA is TGTGCCAGCAACAGACCGGGACAGGGAATTCACGAGCAGTACTTC.